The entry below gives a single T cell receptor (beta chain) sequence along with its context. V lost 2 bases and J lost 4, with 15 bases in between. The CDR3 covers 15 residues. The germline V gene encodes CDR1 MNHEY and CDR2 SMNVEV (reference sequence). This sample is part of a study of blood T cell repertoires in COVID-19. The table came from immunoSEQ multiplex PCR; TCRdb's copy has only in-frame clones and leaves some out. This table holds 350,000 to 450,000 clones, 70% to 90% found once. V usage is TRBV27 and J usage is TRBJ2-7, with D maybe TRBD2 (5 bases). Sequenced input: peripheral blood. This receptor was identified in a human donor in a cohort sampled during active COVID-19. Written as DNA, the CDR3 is TGTGCCAGCAGTTTAAGTCGGCGGGCCGAGTACGAGCAGTACTTC. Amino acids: CASSLSRRAEYEQYF.